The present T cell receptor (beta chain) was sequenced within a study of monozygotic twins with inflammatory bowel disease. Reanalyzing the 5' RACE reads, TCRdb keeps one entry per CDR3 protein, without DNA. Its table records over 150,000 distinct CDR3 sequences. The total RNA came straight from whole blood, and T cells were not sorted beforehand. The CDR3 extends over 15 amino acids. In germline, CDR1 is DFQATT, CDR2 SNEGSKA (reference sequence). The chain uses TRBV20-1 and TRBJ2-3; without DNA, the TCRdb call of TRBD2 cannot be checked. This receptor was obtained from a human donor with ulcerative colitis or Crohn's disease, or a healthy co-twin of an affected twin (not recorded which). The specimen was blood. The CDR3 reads CSARKTSGSYGTQYF.